These 11 T cell receptor beta chains came from one sample sequenced in a study of blood T cell repertoires in COVID-19. The repertoire was sequenced with immunoSEQ multiplex PCR; TCRdb's copy has only in-frame clones and lacks some. The data show 150,000 to 180,000 clones, with about 83% seen just once and 9% to 14% held by the top ten. The specimen was peripheral blood. The receptors were sampled from a woman aged 55-69 years with COVID-19, enrolled during active disease.

The J gene is TRBJ1-4, the V gene TRBV3-1 (or the pseudogene TRBV3-2); D not certain. CDR1 is LGHDT and CDR2 is YNNKEL in the germline V gene (reference sequence). Trimming shortened V by 4 bases and J by 5 bases, and 17 bases separated the two germline ends. The CDR3 loop spans 16 amino acids. This chain's CDR3 is CASSPSPTTRNEKLFF. CDR3 bases: TGTGCCAGCAGCCCCAGCCCGACAACTCGGAATGAAAAACTGTTTTTT.

The chain employs TRBV19 and TRBJ2-3; the match to TRBD2 covers 12 bases. The CDR3 totals 16 residues. The J segment lost 4 bases and the V segment lost 3 bases, leaving 5 bases of the junction unmatched. Per the germline V gene, CDR1 is LNHDA and CDR2 is SQIVND (reference sequence). The CDR3, as DNA: TGTGCCAGTAGTATTCGTACTAGCGGGGGGTCAGATACGCAGTATTTT. This gives the protein CASSIRTSGGSDTQYF.

This clone was found once. Other nucleotide sequences in the sample specify the same CDR3. The V gene is TRBV5-4, the J gene TRBJ2-1; D possibly corresponds to TRBD1 (5 bases). V was trimmed by 0 bases and J by 6 bases, leaving 10 bases between them. CDR1 and CDR2 from the germline V gene are SGHNT and YYREEE (reference sequence). The CDR3 spans 14 residues. This CDR3 reads CASSLGGRANEQFF. The CDR3 DNA sequence: TGTGCCAGCAGCTTGGGCGGCAGGGCCAATGAGCAGTTCTTC.

The CDR3 is CASSLAAELAGDNEQFF. CDR3 nucleotide sequence: TGTGCCAGCAGCTTAGCGGCAGAGCTAGCGGGGGACAATGAGCAGTTCTTC. V gene TRBV7-6 combines with J gene TRBJ2-1; 10 positions agree with TRBD2. After removal of 0 bases from V and 5 bases from J, the junction contained 7 bases not matched to a gene. Germline CDR1 reads SGHVS; CDR2 reads FNYEAQ. This CDR3 has 17 residues. The whole variable domain, filled in from reference TRBV7-6 and TRBJ2-1, reads GAGVSQSPRYKVTKRGQDVALRCDPISGHVSLYWYRQALGQGPEFLTYFNYEAQQDKSGLPNDRFSAERPEGSISTLTIQRTEQRDSAMYRCASSLAAELAGDNEQFFGPGTRLTVL.

V and J are TRBV11-2 and TRBJ1-2; TRBD1 matches at 8 bases. The V gene end was trimmed by 2 bases and the J gene end by 8 bases; junction bases not matched to a gene: 10. Germline V gene lookup returns CDR1 SGHAT and CDR2 FQNNGV. This CDR3 has 15 amino acids. CDR3 residues: CASSLYSQGAQGYTF. In DNA, the CDR3 is TGTGCCAGCAGCTTATACTCGCAGGGGGCACAGGGCTACACCTTC.

This sequence joins TRBV10-1 and TRBJ2-7, with D perhaps matching TRBD2 (6 bases). This CDR3 is 11 amino acids long. The V gene's germline CDR1 is WNHNN and CDR2 SYGVQD (reference sequence). The V and J ends lost 5 bases and 7 bases respectively, with 9 bases between them. The CDR3 nucleotides read TGCGCCAGCAGTAAACGGGGGGAGCAGTACGTC. It is translated as CASSKRGEQYV.

V is TRBV7-8 and J is TRBJ1-2, with 7 bases identical to TRBD1. With V trimmed by 5 bases and J by 5 bases, 8 bases remained unmatched. This CDR3 comprises 14 residues. CDR1 and CDR2 (germline): SGHVS, FQNEAQ. CDR3 sequence reads: CASSPTGTEYGYTF. The CDR3 DNA sequence: TGTGCCAGCAGCCCGACTGGGACAGAGTATGGCTACACCTTC.

The count of this clone is one. The chain links TRBV30 to TRBJ2-1; 8 nucleotides align to TRBD1. CDR1 is GTSNPN and CDR2 is SVGIG in the germline V gene (reference sequence). The V segment lost 3 bases and the J segment 4 bases; nucleotides outside the gene matches: 23. The CDR3 runs to 20 residues. The CDR3 reads CAWSGPRQGAASNGYNEQFF. The CDR3, as DNA: TGTGCCTGGAGCGGCCCCCGGCAGGGGGCAGCCTCTAATGGGTACAATGAGCAGTTCTTC.

CDR3: CASSIRGSNYGYTF. The CDR3 nucleotides read TGTGCCAGTAGTATTAGGGGGTCTAACTATGGCTACACCTTC. V usage is TRBV19 and J usage is TRBJ1-2; TRBD1 might be the D (6 bases). The germline CDR1 and CDR2 sequences are LNHDA and SQIVND (reference sequence). V lost 3 bases and J 0 bases, leaving 8 bases between the germline ends. CDR3 length: 14 amino acids. Full variable domain (outside the CDR3, taken from reference TRBV19 and TRBJ1-2): DGGITQSPKYLFRKEGQNVTLSCEQNLNHDAMYWYRQDPGQGLRLIYYSQIVNDFQKGDIAEGYSVSREKKESFPLTVTSAQKNPTAFYLCASSIRGSNYGYTFGSGTRLTVV.

This sequence joins TRBV6-2 or TRBV6-3 and TRBJ2-1, with 12 bases lining up with TRBD2. V lost 6 bases and J lost 7; bases outside the gene matches: 7. The CDR3 totals 15 residues. CDR1 is MNHEY and CDR2 is SVGEGT in the germline V gene. The CDR3 DNA follows: TGTGCCAGCAGCAGACTAGCGGGAGAAGGGAATGAGCAGTTCTTC. It yields the protein CASSRLAGEGNEQFF.

CDR3 residues: CATSASPTGTNYGYTF. DNA for the CDR3: TGTGCCACCAGTGCCTCCCCGACAGGTACTAACTATGGCTACACCTTC. This rearrangement joins TRBV24-1 to TRBJ1-2; D possibly corresponds to TRBD1 (6 bases). With 5 bases removed from V and 0 bases from J, the gap between germline ends came to 15 bases. The germline V gene has CDR1 KGHDR and CDR2 SFDVKD. The CDR3 length is 16 residues.